The subject of this entry is one TCR beta chain. The data stem from a study of blood T cell repertoires in COVID-19. Across the study: Collection of acute and convalescent COVID-19 samples took place in the United States, Italy and Spain. Sample material is recorded as cDNA or gDNA derived from T cells, B-cell-depleted T cells, or PBMCs.

Germline trimming cut 1 base from V and 15 bases from J; bases unmatched to any gene: 12. The CDR3 totals 14 residues. The germline V gene encodes CDR1 SGDLS and CDR2 YYNGEE. Per the original methods: It was from reference gene primer amplification that nucleated cell counts were estimated. The repertoire was sequenced with immunoSEQ multiplex PCR; TCRdb's copy has only in-frame clones and lacks some. V and J calls plus clone size are reproduced from that table; the DNA served to infer D and trimming. The repertoire has roughly 200,000 clones, about 90% of them found once; the top ten carry about an eighth.

V gene TRBV9 combines with J gene TRBJ1-4; 7 nucleotides align to TRBD1. The sequenced sample consisted of peripheral blood. This clonotype originated in a woman between 18 and 30 years old who had recovered from COVID-19. The CDR3 DNA is TGTGCCAGCAGCGTATTCCAGGGGGGAGGACCCTTGTTTTTT. As protein: CASSVFQGGGPLFF.